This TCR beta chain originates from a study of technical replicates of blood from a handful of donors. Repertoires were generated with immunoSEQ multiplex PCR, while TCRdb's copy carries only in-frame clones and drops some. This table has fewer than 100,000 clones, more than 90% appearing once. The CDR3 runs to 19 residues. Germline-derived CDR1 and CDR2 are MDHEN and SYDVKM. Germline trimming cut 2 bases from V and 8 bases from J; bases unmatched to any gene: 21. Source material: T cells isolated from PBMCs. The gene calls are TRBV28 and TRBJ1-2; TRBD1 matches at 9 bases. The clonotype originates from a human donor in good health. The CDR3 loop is CASSLEGGGQGRFLGGYTF. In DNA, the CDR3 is TGTGCCAGCAGTTTAGAGGGAGGGGGACAGGGTCGTTTTTTGGGAGGCTACACCTTC.